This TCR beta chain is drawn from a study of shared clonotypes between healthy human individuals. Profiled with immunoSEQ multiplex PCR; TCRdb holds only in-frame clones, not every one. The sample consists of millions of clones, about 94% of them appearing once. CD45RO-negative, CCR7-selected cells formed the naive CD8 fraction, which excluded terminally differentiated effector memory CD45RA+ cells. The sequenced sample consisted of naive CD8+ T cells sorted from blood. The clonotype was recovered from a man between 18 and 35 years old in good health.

The CDR3: CASSWGLADSYEQYF. The CDR3 DNA sequence: TGTGCCAGCAGCTGGGGACTAGCGGACTCCTACGAGCAGTACTTC. The rearrangement links TRBV5-4 to TRBJ2-7; TRBD2 matches at 11 bases. The CDR3 loop spans 15 amino acids. Germline V gene lookup returns CDR1 SGHNT and CDR2 YYREEE (reference sequence). Unmatched junction bases numbered 2, after V lost 3 bases and J lost 0 bases.